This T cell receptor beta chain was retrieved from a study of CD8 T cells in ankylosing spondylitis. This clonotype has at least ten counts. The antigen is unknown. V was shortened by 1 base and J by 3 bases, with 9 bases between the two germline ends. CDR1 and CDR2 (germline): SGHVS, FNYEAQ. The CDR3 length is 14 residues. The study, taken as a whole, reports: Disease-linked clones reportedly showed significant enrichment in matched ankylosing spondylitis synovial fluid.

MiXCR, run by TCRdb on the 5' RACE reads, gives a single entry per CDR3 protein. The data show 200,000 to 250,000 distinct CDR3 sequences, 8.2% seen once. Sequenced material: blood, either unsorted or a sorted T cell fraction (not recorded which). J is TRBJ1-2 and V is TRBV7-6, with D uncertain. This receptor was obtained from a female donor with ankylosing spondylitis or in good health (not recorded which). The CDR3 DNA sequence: TGTGCCAGCAGCTTAGGCCGGCAAGACTATGGCTACACCTTC. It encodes CASSLGRQDYGYTF.